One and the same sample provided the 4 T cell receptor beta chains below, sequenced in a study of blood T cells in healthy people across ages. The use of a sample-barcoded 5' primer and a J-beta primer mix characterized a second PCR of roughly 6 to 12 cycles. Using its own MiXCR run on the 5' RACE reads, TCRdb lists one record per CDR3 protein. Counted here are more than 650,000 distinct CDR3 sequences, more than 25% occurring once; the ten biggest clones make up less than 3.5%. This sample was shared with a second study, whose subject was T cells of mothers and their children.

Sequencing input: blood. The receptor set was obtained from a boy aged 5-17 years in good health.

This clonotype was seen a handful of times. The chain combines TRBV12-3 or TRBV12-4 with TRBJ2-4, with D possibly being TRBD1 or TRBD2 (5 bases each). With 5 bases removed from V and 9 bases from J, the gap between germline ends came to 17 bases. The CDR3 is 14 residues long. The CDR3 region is CASSLPGAGVIQYF. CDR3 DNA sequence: TGTGCCAGCAGTCTCCCCGGGGCCGGTGTCATTCAGTACTTC.

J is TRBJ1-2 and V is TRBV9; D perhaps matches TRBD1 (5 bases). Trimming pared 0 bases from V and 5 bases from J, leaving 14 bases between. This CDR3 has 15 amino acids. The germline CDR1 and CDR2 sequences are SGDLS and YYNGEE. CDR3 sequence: CASSVEGTARYGYTF. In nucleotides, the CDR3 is TGTGCCAGCAGCGTAGAAGGGACCGCGAGGTATGGCTACACCTTC.

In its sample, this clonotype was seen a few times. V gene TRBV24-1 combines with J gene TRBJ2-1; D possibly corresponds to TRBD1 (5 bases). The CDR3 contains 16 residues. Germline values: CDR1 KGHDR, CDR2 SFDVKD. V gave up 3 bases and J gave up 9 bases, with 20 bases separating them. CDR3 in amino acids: CATSDLPGVGTGEQFF. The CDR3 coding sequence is TGTGCCACCAGTGATCTCCCTGGGGTGGGTACAGGTGAGCAGTTCTTC.

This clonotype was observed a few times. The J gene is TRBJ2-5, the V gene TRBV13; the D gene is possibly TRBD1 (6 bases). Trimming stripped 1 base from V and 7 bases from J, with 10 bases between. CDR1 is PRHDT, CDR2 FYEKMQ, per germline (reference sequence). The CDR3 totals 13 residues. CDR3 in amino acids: CASSLDRDATQYF. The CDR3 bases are TGTGCCAGCAGCTTAGACAGGGATGCGACCCAGTACTTC.